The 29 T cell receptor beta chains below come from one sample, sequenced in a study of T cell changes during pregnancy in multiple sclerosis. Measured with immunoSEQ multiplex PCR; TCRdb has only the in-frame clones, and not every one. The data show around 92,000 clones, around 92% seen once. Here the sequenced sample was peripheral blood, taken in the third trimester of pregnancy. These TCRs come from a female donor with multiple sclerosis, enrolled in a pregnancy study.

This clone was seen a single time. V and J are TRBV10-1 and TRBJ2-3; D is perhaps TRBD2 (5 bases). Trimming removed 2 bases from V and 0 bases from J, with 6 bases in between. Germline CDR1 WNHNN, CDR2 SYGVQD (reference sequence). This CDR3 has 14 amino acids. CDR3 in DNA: TGCGCCAGCAGTGAGGAGGGCAGCACAGATACGCAGTATTTT. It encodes CASSEEGSTDTQYF.

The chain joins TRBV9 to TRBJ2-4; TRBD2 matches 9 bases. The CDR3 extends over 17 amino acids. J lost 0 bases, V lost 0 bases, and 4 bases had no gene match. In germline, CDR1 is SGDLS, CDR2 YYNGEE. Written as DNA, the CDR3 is TGTGCCAGCAGCGTAGAAGCGGGAGGACTAGCCAAAAACATTCAGTACTTC. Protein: CASSVEAGGLAKNIQYF.

The CDR3: CASSLSTGAGGGNTIYF. The DNA of the CDR3 is TGTGCCAGCAGTTTATCTACAGGCGCGGGGGGTGGAAACACCATATATTTT. The gene calls are TRBV28 and TRBJ1-3, with a possible D match to TRBD1 (5 bases). The CDR3 spans 17 residues. Germline V gene lookup returns CDR1 MDHEN and CDR2 SYDVKM. The V end lost 1 base, the J end lost 3 bases, and 16 bases lay between the germline ends.

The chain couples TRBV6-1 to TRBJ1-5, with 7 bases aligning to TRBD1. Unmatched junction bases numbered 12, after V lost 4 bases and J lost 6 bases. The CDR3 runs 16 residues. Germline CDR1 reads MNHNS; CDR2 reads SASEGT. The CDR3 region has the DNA TGTGCCAGCAGTGGTGGAGGGGGCGGTTCCGGTCAGCCCCAGCATTTT. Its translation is CASSGGGGGSGQPQHF.

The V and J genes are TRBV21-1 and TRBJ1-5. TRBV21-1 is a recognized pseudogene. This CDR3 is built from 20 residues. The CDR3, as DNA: TGTGCCAGCAGCAAAGAGGTTGGCAGGACGCGTTCTCGGGGGAATCAGCCCCAGCATTTT. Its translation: CASSKEVGRTRSRGNQPQHF.

The CDR3 sequence is CASSVGLATNTGELFF. DNA for the CDR3: TGTGCCAGCAGCGTAGGGCTAGCGACGAACACCGGGGAGCTGTTTTTT. The V and J genes are TRBV9 and TRBJ2-2; the D gene is possibly TRBD2 (6 bases). Trimming cost V 0 bases and J 0 bases, with 9 bases left between them. The CDR3 is made up of 16 amino acids. CDR1 is SGDLS, CDR2 YYNGEE, per germline.

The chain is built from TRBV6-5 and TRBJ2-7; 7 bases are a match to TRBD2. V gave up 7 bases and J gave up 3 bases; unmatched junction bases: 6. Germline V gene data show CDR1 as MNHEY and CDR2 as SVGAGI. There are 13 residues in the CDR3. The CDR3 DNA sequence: TGTGCCAGCAAGAGGGAGGGAGTCTACGAGCAGTACTTC. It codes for CASKREGVYEQYF.

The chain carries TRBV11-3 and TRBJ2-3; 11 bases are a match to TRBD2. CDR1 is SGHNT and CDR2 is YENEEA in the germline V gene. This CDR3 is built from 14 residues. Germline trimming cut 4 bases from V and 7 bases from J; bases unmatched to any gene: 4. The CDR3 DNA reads TGTGCCAGCAGCTCCGGGACTAGCGGAAATACGCAGTATTTT. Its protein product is CASSSGTSGNTQYF.

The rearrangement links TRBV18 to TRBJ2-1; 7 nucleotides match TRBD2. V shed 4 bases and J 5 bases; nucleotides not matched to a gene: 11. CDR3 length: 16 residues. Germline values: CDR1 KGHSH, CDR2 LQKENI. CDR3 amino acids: CASSRASGIGDNEQFF. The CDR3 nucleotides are TGTGCCAGCTCACGGGCCAGCGGGATTGGAGACAATGAGCAGTTCTTC.

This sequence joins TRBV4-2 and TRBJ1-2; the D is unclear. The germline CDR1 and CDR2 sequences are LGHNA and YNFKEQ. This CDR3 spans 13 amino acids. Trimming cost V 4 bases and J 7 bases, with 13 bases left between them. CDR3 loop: CASSLPRVRGYTF. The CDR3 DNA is TGTGCCAGCAGCCTCCCTCGTGTGCGTGGCTACACCTTC.

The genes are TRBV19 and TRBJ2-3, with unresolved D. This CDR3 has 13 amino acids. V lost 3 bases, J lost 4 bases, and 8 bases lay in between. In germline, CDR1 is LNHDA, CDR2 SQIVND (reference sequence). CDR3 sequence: CASSMTGADTQYF. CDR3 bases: TGTGCCAGTAGTATGACTGGAGCAGATACGCAGTATTTT.

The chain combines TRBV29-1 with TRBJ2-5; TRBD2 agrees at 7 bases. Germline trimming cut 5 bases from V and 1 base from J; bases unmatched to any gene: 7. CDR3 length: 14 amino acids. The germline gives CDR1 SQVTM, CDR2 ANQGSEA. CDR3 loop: CSVSVAGPQETQYF. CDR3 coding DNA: TGCAGCGTTTCGGTAGCGGGCCCCCAAGAGACCCAGTACTTC.

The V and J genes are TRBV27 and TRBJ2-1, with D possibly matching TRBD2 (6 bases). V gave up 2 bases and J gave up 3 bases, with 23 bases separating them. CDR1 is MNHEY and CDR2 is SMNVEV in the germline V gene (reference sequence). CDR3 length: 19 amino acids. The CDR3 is CASSLKGSGGRTNYNEQFF. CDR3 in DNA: TGTGCCAGCAGTTTAAAAGGTAGCGGCGGGCGTACTAACTACAATGAGCAGTTCTTC.

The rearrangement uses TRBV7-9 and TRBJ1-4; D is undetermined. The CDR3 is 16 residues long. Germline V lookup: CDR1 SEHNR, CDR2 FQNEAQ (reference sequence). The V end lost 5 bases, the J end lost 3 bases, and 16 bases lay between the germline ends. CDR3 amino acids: CASSLGRGKANEKLFF. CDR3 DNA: TGTGCCAGCAGCCTCGGGCGAGGGAAGGCTAATGAAAAACTGTTTTTT.

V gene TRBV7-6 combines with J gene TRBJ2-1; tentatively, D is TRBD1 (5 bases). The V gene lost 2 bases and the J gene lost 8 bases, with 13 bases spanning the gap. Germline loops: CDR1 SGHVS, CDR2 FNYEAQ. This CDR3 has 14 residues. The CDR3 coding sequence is TGTGCCAGCAGCTTAAAGGGGTTTACGGATGAGCAGTTCTTC. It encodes CASSLKGFTDEQFF.

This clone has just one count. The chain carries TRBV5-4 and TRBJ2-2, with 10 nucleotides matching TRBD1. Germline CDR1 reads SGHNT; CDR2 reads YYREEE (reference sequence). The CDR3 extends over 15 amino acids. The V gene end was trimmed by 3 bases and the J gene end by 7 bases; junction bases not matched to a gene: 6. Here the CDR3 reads CASSSRQGAVGELFF. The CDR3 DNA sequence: TGTGCCAGCAGCTCGAGACAGGGGGCGGTCGGGGAGCTGTTTTTT.

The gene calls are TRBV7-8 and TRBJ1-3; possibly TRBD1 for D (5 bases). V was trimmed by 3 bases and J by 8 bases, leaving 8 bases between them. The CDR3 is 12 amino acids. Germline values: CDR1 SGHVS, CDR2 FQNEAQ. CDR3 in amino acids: CASSFGGDTIYF. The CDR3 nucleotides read TGTGCCAGCAGCTTCGGAGGGGACACCATATATTTT.

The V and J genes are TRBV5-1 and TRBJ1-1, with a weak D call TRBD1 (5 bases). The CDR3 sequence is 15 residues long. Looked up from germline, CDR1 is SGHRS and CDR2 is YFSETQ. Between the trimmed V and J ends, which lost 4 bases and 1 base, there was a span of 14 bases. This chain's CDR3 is CASSPVGGANTEAFF. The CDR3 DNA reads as TGCGCCAGCAGCCCGGTGGGGGGTGCGAACACTGAAGCTTTCTTT.

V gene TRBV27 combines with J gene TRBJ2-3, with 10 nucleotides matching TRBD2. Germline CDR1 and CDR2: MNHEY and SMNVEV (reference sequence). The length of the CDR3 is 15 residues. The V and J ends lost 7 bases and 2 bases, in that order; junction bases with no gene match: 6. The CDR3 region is CASNPSGSFTDTQYF. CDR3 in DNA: TGTGCCAGCAACCCTAGCGGGAGCTTCACAGATACGCAGTATTTT.

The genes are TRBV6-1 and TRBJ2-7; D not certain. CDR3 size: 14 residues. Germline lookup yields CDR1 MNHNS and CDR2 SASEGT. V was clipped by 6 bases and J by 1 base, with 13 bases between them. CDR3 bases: TGTGCCAGCAGACCCCCGGGTTCATCCTACGAGCAGTACTTC. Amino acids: CASRPPGSSYEQYF.

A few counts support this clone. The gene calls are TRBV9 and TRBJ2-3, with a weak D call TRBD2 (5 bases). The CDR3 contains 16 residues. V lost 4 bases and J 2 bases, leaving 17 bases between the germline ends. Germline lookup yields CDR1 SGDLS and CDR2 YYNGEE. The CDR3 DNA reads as TGTGCCAGCAGCAAAGAGAACGGGGATTACACAGATACGCAGTATTTT. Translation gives CASSKENGDYTDTQYF.

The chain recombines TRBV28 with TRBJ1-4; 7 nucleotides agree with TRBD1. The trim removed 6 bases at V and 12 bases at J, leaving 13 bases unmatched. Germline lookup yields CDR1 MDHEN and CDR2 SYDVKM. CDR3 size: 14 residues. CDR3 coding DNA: TGTGCCAGCAGCCCAGGGACAGTTCCCGAGGAACTGTTTTTT. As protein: CASSPGTVPEELFF.

The CDR3 reads CASSQTGLSGNTIYF. CDR3 DNA: TGTGCCAGCAGCCAAACAGGCCTCTCTGGAAACACCATATATTTT. The rearrangement links TRBV6-6 to TRBJ1-3, with a weak D call TRBD1 (5 bases). The CDR3 has 15 amino acids. Per the germline V gene, CDR1 is MNHNY and CDR2 is SVGAGI (reference sequence). Trimming took 6 bases from V and 0 from J, leaving 12 bases between them.

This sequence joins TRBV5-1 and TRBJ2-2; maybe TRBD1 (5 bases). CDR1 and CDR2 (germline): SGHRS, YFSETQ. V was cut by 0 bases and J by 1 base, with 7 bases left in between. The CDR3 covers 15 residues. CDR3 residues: CASSLGQMNTGELFF. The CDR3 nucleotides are TGCGCCAGCAGCTTGGGACAGATGAACACCGGGGAGCTGTTTTTT. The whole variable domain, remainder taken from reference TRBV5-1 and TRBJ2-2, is KAGVTQTPRYLIKTRGQQVTLSCSPISGHRSVSWYQQTPGQGLQFLFEYFSETQRNKGNFPGRFSGRQFSNSRSEMNVSTLELGDSALYLCASSLGQMNTGELFFGEGSRLTVL.

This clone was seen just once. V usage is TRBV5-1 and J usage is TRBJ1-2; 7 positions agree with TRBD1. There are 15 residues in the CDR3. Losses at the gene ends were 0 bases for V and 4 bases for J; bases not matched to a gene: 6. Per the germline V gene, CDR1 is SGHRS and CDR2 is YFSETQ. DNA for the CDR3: TGCGCCAGCAGCTTGGACCCCGACAGGGTCTATGGCTACACCTTC. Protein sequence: CASSLDPDRVYGYTF.

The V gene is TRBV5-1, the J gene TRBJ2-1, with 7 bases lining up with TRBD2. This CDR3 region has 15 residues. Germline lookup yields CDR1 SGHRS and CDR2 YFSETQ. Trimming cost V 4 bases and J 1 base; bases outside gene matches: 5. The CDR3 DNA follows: TGCGCCAGCAGCCAACTAGCGACTTCCTACAATGAGCAGTTCTTC. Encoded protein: CASSQLATSYNEQFF.

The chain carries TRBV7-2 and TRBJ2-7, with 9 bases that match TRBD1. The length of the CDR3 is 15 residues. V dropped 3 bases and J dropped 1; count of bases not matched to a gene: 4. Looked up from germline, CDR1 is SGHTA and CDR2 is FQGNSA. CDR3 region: CASSFQTGGSYEQYF. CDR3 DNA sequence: TGTGCCAGCAGCTTCCAGACAGGGGGATCCTACGAGCAGTACTTC.

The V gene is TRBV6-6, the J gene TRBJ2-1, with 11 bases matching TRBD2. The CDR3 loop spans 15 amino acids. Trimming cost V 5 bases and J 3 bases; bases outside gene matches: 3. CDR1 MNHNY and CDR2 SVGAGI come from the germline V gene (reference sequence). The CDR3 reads CASSVAGGSYNEQFF. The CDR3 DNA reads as TGTGCCAGCAGTGTAGCGGGAGGGAGCTACAATGAGCAGTTCTTC.

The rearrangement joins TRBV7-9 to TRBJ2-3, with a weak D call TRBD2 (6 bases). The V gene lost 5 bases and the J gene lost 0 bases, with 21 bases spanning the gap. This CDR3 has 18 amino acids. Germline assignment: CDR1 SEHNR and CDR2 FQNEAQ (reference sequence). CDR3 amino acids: CASSPPYGRERSTDTQYF. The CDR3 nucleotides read TGTGCCAGCAGCCCGCCCTACGGGCGGGAAAGAAGCACAGATACGCAGTATTTT.